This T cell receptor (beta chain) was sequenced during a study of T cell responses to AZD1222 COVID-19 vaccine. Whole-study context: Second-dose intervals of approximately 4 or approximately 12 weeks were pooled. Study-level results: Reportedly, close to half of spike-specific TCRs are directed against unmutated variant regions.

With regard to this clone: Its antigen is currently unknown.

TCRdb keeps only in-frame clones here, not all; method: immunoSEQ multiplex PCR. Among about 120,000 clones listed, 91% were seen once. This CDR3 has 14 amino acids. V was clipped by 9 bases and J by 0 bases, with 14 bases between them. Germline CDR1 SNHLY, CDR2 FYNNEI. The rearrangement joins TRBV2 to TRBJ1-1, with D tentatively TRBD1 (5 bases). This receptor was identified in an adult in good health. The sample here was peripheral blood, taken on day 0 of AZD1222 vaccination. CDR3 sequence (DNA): TGTGCCAGACAGGCTAGACGGATGAACACTGAAGCTTTCTTT. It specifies CARQARRMNTEAFF.